The entry below gives a single TCR beta chain sequence along with its context. Method: immunoSEQ multiplex PCR; TCRdb's copy keeps in-frame clones and lacks some. Among about 43,000 clones listed, about 86% were seen once. This specimen belongs to a study of blood T cell repertoires in COVID-19. V lost 7 bases and J lost 6; bases outside the gene matches: 10. CDR3 length equals 15 residues. Germline CDR1 LNHDA, CDR2 SQIVND (reference sequence). The V call is TRBV19, the J call TRBJ1-5; 9 nucleotides match TRBD1. The sequence came from a man aged 40-50 years with COVID-19, enrolled during active disease. The sequenced material came from peripheral blood. CDR3 in amino acids: CASKVVGQGRQPQHF. CDR3 nucleotides: TGTGCCAGTAAAGTGGTCGGACAGGGGCGTCAGCCCCAGCATTTT.